This TCR beta chain was documented in a study of OX40 agonist ivuxolimab in advanced cancers. Using immunoSEQ multiplex PCR, the repertoire was profiled, and TCRdb retains in-frame clones only, with some absent. The sample includes about 26,000 clones, around 84% of them seen just once. Cycle 7 day 1, cycle 4 day 1, and baseline were the timepoints at which blood was sampled. CDR1 and CDR2 from the germline V gene are LNHDA and SQIVND (reference sequence). The ends were cut back, 4 bases at V and 8 bases at J, with 18 bases in the middle. This CDR3 is built from 15 residues. Specimen: CD4+ or CD8+ T cells sorted from blood, collected in a trial of the OX40 agonist ivuxolimab. The receptor comes from an adult with an advanced solid tumor such as melanoma, head and neck, liver or kidney cancer. The rearrangement joins TRBV19 to TRBJ1-5; D may be TRBD1 (5 bases). This CDR3 reads CASSTTGTAGEPQHF. DNA for the CDR3: TGTGCCAGTAGTACCACCGGGACGGCGGGCGAGCCCCAGCATTTT.